The 8 T cell receptor beta chains in this list originate from one sample, sequenced in a study of identical twins. Each CDR3 protein is one row after TCRdb ran MiXCR on the 5' RACE reads. Of fewer than 900,000 distinct CDR3 sequences listed, about 20% are singletons. This same sample was also part of a study on T cells expressing NK-cell markers.

Source material: PBMCs. Receptors originate from a woman aged 18-29 years in good health.

The CDR3 region has the DNA TGTGCCAGCAGCTTAGGGACACCGGGTCATGGCTACACCTTC. It is translated as CASSLGTPGHGYTF. The rearrangement links TRBV13 to TRBJ1-2, with D unclear. V was clipped by 0 bases and J by 6 bases, with 11 bases between them. Germline V gene sequence: CDR1 PRHDT, CDR2 FYEKMQ (reference sequence). The CDR3 length is 14 residues.

The V gene is TRBV6-2 or TRBV6-3, the J gene TRBJ2-1, with D perhaps matching TRBD2 (6 bases). Between the trimmed V and J ends, which lost 3 bases and 2 bases, there was a span of 20 bases. This CDR3 comprises 18 residues. The germline CDR1 and CDR2 sequences are MNHEY and SVGEGT. The CDR3 sequence: CASSYEGFSGRPYNEQFF. In DNA, the CDR3 is TGTGCCAGCAGTTATGAGGGATTTTCGGGGAGGCCCTACAATGAGCAGTTCTTC.

The J gene is TRBJ2-3, the V gene TRBV7-8; D unclear. V was cut by 1 base and J by 6 bases, with 11 bases left in between. CDR3 length equals 14 residues. Germline CDR1 reads SGHVS; CDR2 reads FQNEAQ. The CDR3: CASSLEGLGDTQYF. CDR3 DNA: TGTGCCAGCAGCTTAGAGGGCCTGGGGGATACGCAGTATTTT.

This clonotype has ten or more counts. This chain joins TRBV7-2 and TRBJ2-1; D may be TRBD2 (6 bases). The CDR3 is made up of 16 amino acids. Trimming stripped 6 bases from V and 3 bases from J, with 18 bases between. Germline CDR1 is SGHTA and CDR2 is FQGNSA. The CDR3, as DNA: TGTGCCAGCAGGCTTATCCGGGACTCTCTCTACAATGAGCAGTTCTTC. It encodes CASRLIRDSLYNEQFF. Variable domain in full (rest from reference TRBV7-2 and TRBJ2-1): GAGVSQSPSNKVTEKGKDVELRCDPISGHTALYWYRQSLGQGLEFLIYFQGNSAPDKSGLPSDRFSAERTGGSVSTLTIQRTQQEDSAVYLCASRLIRDSLYNEQFFGPGTRLTVL.

The chain couples TRBV11-2 to TRBJ2-5; 12 bases agree with TRBD2. With V trimmed by 2 bases and J by 5 bases, 6 bases remained unmatched. Germline V lookup: CDR1 SGHAT, CDR2 FQNNGV. The CDR3 covers 16 residues. The CDR3 DNA is TGTGCCAGCAGCTTACTAGCGGGGGGGCGTGGGGAGACCCAGTACTTC. Protein sequence: CASSLLAGGRGETQYF. Supplemented by reference TRBV11-2 and TRBJ2-5, the full variable domain reads EAGVAQSPRYKIIEKRQSVAFWCNPISGHATLYWYQQILGQGPKLLIQFQNNGVVDDSQLPKDRFSAERLKGVDSTLKIQPAKLEDSAVYLCASSLLAGGRGETQYFGPGTRLLVL.

The gene calls are TRBV7-8 and TRBJ2-5; 8 bases line up with TRBD1. There are 14 residues in the CDR3. Germline V CDR1 and CDR2: SGHVS, FQNEAQ. Trimming removed 6 bases from V and 2 bases from J; junction bases left unmatched: 5. CDR3 DNA sequence: TGTGCCAGCAGAACCAGGGGGCCACAAGAGACCCAGTACTTC. Translating it yields CASRTRGPQETQYF.

The V and J genes are TRBV5-1 and TRBJ2-5, with D possibly being TRBD2 (5 bases). Germline assignment: CDR1 SGHRS and CDR2 YFSETQ. The CDR3 has 16 residues. Trimming shortened V by 0 bases and J by 2 bases, and 14 bases separated the two germline ends. The CDR3 DNA reads TGCGCCAGCAGCTTGGACGGGGTGGTCGGACAAGAGACCCAGTACTTC. Protein product: CASSLDGVVGQETQYF.

This chain links TRBV20-1 with TRBJ2-2, with 7 bases lining up with TRBD2. The junction had 13 bases not matched to a gene; V was cut back by 1 base and J by 8 bases. The germline V gene encodes CDR1 DFQATT and CDR2 SNEGSKA (reference sequence). CDR3 size: 16 residues. The CDR3 region has the DNA TGCAGTGCTAGAGCCTCGGGACTAACTTTCTCTGGGGAGCTGTTTTTT. Protein sequence: CSARASGLTFSGELFF.